This passage covers 23 T cell receptor beta chains from one sample sequenced in a study of T cell repertoires in cytomegalovirus infection. TCRdb called the reads again in MiXCR, with one record for every CDR3 protein. Of a few hundred thousand distinct CDR3 sequences listed, roughly 15% are singletons. The sequenced sample consisted of PBMCs. The receptors originated from a human donor in good health (CMV status not recorded). Some clones in this sample may be carry-over from other donors' samples.

The chain has TRBV20-1 and TRBJ1-2; 9 bases agree with TRBD1. J lost 4 bases, V lost 5 bases, and 8 bases had no gene match. The CDR3 runs 14 residues. Germline V gives CDR1 DFQATT, CDR2 SNEGSKA (reference sequence). The DNA of the CDR3 is TGCAGTGCTGTCCCCGGGACAGGGAGCTATGGCTACACCTTC. Its protein product is CSAVPGTGSYGYTF.

There are many counts of this clonotype. The chain employs TRBV7-2 and TRBJ1-1; TRBD1 matches at 8 bases. Trimming removed 4 bases from V and 5 bases from J; junction bases left unmatched: 12. Per the germline V gene, CDR1 is SGHTA and CDR2 is FQGNSA. The CDR3 covers 16 residues. The CDR3 nucleotides read TGTGCCAGCAGCTCCTCTCCAGGGGGCTGGTGGACTGAAGCTTTCTTT. Translating it yields CASSSSPGGWWTEAFF.

This clonotype has only a few counts. The chain combines TRBV11-2 with TRBJ2-6; D unclear. V lost 0 bases and J 2 bases, leaving 2 bases between the germline ends. Germline CDR1 is SGHAT and CDR2 is FQNNGV. This CDR3 spans 14 amino acids. The CDR3 reads CASSLDPGANVLTF. The DNA for the CDR3 is TGTGCCAGCAGCTTAGATCCTGGGGCCAACGTCCTGACTTTC.

The CDR3 sequence is CASSFGQSTNEKLFF. The CDR3 region has the DNA TGTGCCAGCAGCTTCGGACAGTCAACTAATGAAAAACTGTTTTTT. The chain combines TRBV7-9 with TRBJ1-4; D possibly corresponds to TRBD1 (6 bases). This CDR3 spans 15 amino acids. Between the trimmed V and J ends, which lost 3 bases and 0 bases, there was a span of 8 bases. Looked up from germline, CDR1 is SEHNR and CDR2 is FQNEAQ (reference sequence).

This clonotype has a handful of counts. The V and J genes are TRBV18 and TRBJ2-1; D ambiguous. The CDR3 is made up of 14 amino acids. Trimming removed 6 bases at V and 5 bases at J, with 14 bases between. The germline gives CDR1 KGHSH, CDR2 LQKENI. The CDR3 sequence: CASSPPSGHNEQFF. The CDR3 DNA follows: TGTGCCAGCTCCCCTCCCTCCGGCCACAATGAGCAGTTCTTC.

This clonotype was observed a handful of times. The rearrangement uses TRBV6-1 and TRBJ2-1, with 10 bases that match TRBD1. The CDR3 contains 16 residues. The germline V gene has CDR1 MNHNS and CDR2 SASEGT. V shed 1 base, J shed 2 bases, and the junction held 2 bases outside the gene matches. The CDR3 DNA follows: TGTGCCAGCAGTGAAGAGGGGACAGGGGCCTACAATGAGCAGTTCTTC. Protein product: CASSEEGTGAYNEQFF.

V and J are TRBV5-6 and TRBJ2-1; TRBD1 is a possible D gene (5 bases). Looked up from germline, CDR1 is SGHDT and CDR2 is YYEEEE. CDR3 length equals 15 residues. Trimming took 1 base from V and 8 from J, leaving 16 bases between them. The DNA of the CDR3 is TGTGCCAGCAGCTTGACAGAGACAGAACTACATGAGCAGTTCTTC. It encodes CASSLTETELHEQFF.

This chain links TRBV20-1 with TRBJ2-7, with 10 bases lining up with TRBD2. Germline V lookup: CDR1 DFQATT, CDR2 SNEGSKA (reference sequence). The CDR3 length is 14 residues. After removal of 5 bases from V and 0 bases from J, the junction contained 4 bases not matched to a gene. The CDR3 spells CSAASGGYSYEQYF. CDR3 DNA: TGCAGTGCTGCTAGCGGGGGCTACTCCTACGAGCAGTACTTC.

This clonotype was counted between two and nine times. This chain connects TRBV18 to TRBJ2-2; 7 bases agree with TRBD1. Losses at the gene ends were 3 bases for V and 7 bases for J; bases not matched to a gene: 11. The CDR3 length is 16 residues. Germline values: CDR1 KGHSH, CDR2 LQKENI. CDR3 DNA sequence: TGTGCCAGCTCACCGAGGGGGCCGATCAGGGACGGGGAGCTGTTTTTT. This gives the protein CASSPRGPIRDGELFF.

This clonotype was picked up a small number of times. V is TRBV19 and J is TRBJ2-2; 8 bases are a match to TRBD1. Looked up from germline, CDR1 is LNHDA and CDR2 is SQIVND (reference sequence). The junction had 1 base not matched to a gene; V was cut back by 1 base and J by 0 bases. This CDR3 contains 16 residues. The CDR3 reads CASSIGDRSNTGELFF. CDR3 sequence (DNA): TGTGCCAGTAGTATAGGGGACAGGTCGAACACCGGGGAGCTGTTTTTT.

A few counts support this clonotype. The chain is built from TRBV29-1 and TRBJ2-5; 12 nucleotides align to TRBD1. The CDR3 totals 13 residues. Germline V gene lookup returns CDR1 SQVTM and CDR2 ANQGSEA. Trimming cost V 4 bases and J 5 bases; bases outside gene matches: 2. The CDR3 DNA is TGCAGCGTTGGAGGGACAGGGGGCGAGACCCAGTACTTC. This codes for CSVGGTGGETQYF.

In its sample, this clonotype was seen a few times. The chain couples TRBV6-5 to TRBJ1-4, with a possible D match to TRBD1 (6 bases). With 5 bases removed from V and 8 bases from J, the gap between germline ends came to 15 bases. The CDR3 spans 14 residues. Germline values: CDR1 MNHEY, CDR2 SVGAGI. The DNA for the CDR3 is TGTGCCAGCAGTCGAAACAGGGAGGGGGAAAAACTGTTTTTT. Translation: CASSRNREGEKLFF.

The chain is built from TRBV28 and TRBJ2-7, with TRBD1 matching 9 bases. V trimming: 3 bases; J trimming: 5 bases; junction bases outside the gene matches: 5. CDR1 and CDR2 from the germline V gene are MDHEN and SYDVKM. The CDR3 is 14 amino acids. The CDR3 coding sequence is TGTGCCAGCAGTTTGGGGGGGACAGGGCACGAGCAGTACTTC. Its protein is CASSLGGTGHEQYF.

This clonotype was recorded a few times. The J gene is TRBJ1-5, the V gene TRBV18, with no clear D. This CDR3 comprises 15 residues. CDR1 KGHSH and CDR2 LQKENI come from the germline V gene. Trimming removed 1 base at V and 0 bases at J, with 7 bases between. CDR3 sequence: CASSPQGYSNQPQHF. The CDR3 nucleotides read TGTGCCAGCTCACCACAGGGATATAGCAATCAGCCCCAGCATTTT.

The V gene is TRBV6-8, the J gene TRBJ1-2; maybe TRBD1 (6 bases). The V end lost 7 bases, the J end lost 3 bases, and 15 bases lay between the germline ends. The CDR3 runs to 14 residues. Germline V lookup: CDR1 MNHGY, CDR2 SAAAGT. This CDR3 is CASTEGGGDYGYTF. CDR3 DNA: TGTGCCAGCACCGAGGGAGGGGGGGACTATGGCTACACCTTC.

This chain uses TRBV12-3 or TRBV12-4 with TRBJ2-5; no firm D call. The CDR3 is 11 residues long. V was pared by 8 bases and J by 5 bases, with 9 bases between. The CDR3 region is CASRGRETQYF. The CDR3 coding sequence is TGTGCCAGCCGCGGCCGGGAGACCCAGTACTTC.

This clonotype has more than one count but fewer than ten. This chain links TRBV10-3 with TRBJ1-1, with 7 bases fitting TRBD1. Germline V gives CDR1 ENHRY, CDR2 SYGVKD. This CDR3 spans 19 amino acids. With 6 bases clipped from V and 1 base from J, the junction kept 20 bases outside the gene matches. CDR3 DNA: TGTGCCATCAGCCGTGGGCTCATCGGTCAAACAGGGGAGAACACTGAAGCTTTCTTT. Protein: CAISRGLIGQTGENTEAFF.

V is TRBV4-1 and J is TRBJ1-2; D not resolved. There are 13 residues in the CDR3. Germline values: CDR1 MGHRA, CDR2 YSYEKL. V lost 1 base to trimming and J lost 8 bases, with 11 bases between them. CDR3 in DNA: TGCGCCAGCAGCCAAGGGCGGTACAAGGGCTACACCTTC. The encoded protein is CASSQGRYKGYTF.

This clonotype was seen repeatedly, ten times or more. This chain joins TRBV7-6 and TRBJ2-7; D possibly corresponds to TRBD2 (6 bases). CDR1 is SGHVS and CDR2 is FNYEAQ in the germline V gene. V was cut by 8 bases and J by 1 base, with 6 bases left in between. This CDR3 contains 11 residues. The CDR3 coding sequence is TGTGCCAGCGGGGGGTCCTACGAGCAGTACTTC. It specifies CASGGSYEQYF.

This clonotype showed up many times. The chain joins TRBV6-1 to TRBJ2-3; D unresolved. CDR3 length: 14 residues. V lost 0 bases, J lost 7 bases, and 11 bases lay in between. The V gene's germline CDR1 is MNHNS and CDR2 SASEGT. CDR3 sequence reads: CASSEAVDVHTQYF. CDR3 nucleotide sequence: TGTGCCAGCAGTGAAGCCGTTGACGTTCATACGCAGTATTTT.

This clonotype was picked up many times. V usage is TRBV7-6 and J usage is TRBJ1-5, with unresolved D. The CDR3 length is 13 residues. V was cut by 3 bases and J by 7 bases, with 10 bases left in between. Germline CDR1 reads SGHVS; CDR2 reads FNYEAQ. CDR3 DNA: TGTGCCAGCAGCTTGGGCCGTCGGCAGCCCCAGCATTTT. Amino acid sequence: CASSLGRRQPQHF.

This clonotype appeared many times. J is TRBJ1-1 and V is TRBV7-9; 7 bases are shared with TRBD1. V lost 2 bases, J lost 2 bases, and 5 bases stayed unmatched. The CDR3 length is 15 residues. Germline V gene data show CDR1 as SEHNR and CDR2 as FQNEAQ (reference sequence). DNA for the CDR3: TGTGCCAGCAGCTTATTCGCAGGGGGTAACACTGAAGCTTTCTTT. It translates to CASSLFAGGNTEAFF.

The chain is built from TRBV28 and TRBJ2-5; TRBD2 agrees at 7 bases. The V and J ends lost 7 bases and 2 bases, in that order; junction bases with no gene match: 22. The CDR3 totals 19 residues. Germline loops: CDR1 MDHEN, CDR2 SYDVKM. The DNA for the CDR3 is TGTGCCAGCACCATGGCGTGGGGGGGGAGGTTCCACGGGCAAGAGACCCAGTACTTC. Translated, it gives CASTMAWGGRFHGQETQYF.